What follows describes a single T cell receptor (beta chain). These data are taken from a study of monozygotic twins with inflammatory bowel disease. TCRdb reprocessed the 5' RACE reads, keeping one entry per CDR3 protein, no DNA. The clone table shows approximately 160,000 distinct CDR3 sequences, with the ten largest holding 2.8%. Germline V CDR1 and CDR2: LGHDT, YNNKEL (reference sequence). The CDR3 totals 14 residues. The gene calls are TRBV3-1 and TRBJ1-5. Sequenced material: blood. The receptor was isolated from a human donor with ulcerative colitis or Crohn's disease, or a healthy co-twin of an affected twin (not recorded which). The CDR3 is CASSHRGGNQPQHF.